This T cell receptor (beta chain) is drawn from a study of blood T cell repertoires in COVID-19. At the level of the study: T cells, B-cell-depleted T cells, or PBMCs provided the cDNA or gDNA that served as material.

Participants, about 18 to 100 years old, spanned 25 or so US areas. The CDR3 has 18 amino acids. Germline lookup yields CDR1 KGHSH and CDR2 LQKENI. The J segment lost 1 base and the V segment lost 3 bases, leaving 14 bases of the junction unmatched. Per the original data handling: Reference gene primers were amplified, and this amplification served to estimate nucleated cell counts. Using immunoSEQ multiplex PCR, the repertoire was profiled, and TCRdb retains in-frame clones only, with some absent. D and trimming come from the DNA, and the V and J calls and clone size come from that table. The table lists roughly 200,000 clones, approximately 85% of them singletons.

This sequence originates from a man aged 35 to 55 with acute COVID-19. The genes are TRBV18 and TRBJ1-2, with 7 bases lining up with TRBD1. The material sequenced was PBMCs or T cells enriched from blood (not recorded which). This CDR3 is CASSPSQQGNRGNYGYTF. The CDR3 nucleotides are TGTGCCAGCTCACCCAGCCAACAGGGGAACCGCGGTAACTATGGCTACACCTTC. Variable domain in full (rest from reference TRBV18 and TRBJ1-2): NAGVMQNPRHLVRRRGQEARLRCSPMKGHSHVYWYRQLPEEGLKFMVYLQKENIIDESGMPKERFSAEFPKEGPSILRIQQVVRGDSAAYFCASSPSQQGNRGNYGYTFGSGTRLTVV.